This T cell receptor (beta chain) was sequenced for a study of PD-1 blockade in classical Hodgkin lymphoma. Study-wide results and caveats: Baseline diversity in complete responders resembled that of newly diagnosed patients. Exclusion covered patients beginning nivolumab under 1 year post-ASCT.

On this clone itself: Its antigen is unknown.

The patients all showed relapse after autologous stem cell transplantation, while their brentuximab vedotin exposure varied. When best responses were assessed, they were complete response, partial response or progressive disease. Germline values: CDR1 MRHNA, CDR2 SNTAGT. The V gene end was trimmed by 6 bases and the J gene end by 5 bases; junction bases not matched to a gene: 7. The CDR3 is 15 residues long. Produced via immunoSEQ multiplex PCR; TCRdb's table is partial and in-frame only. The table lists about 18,000 clones, about four fifths of them singletons. Sample: peripheral blood mononuclear cells (PBMCs), taken before the second cycle of nivolumab. This sequence joins TRBV6-4 and TRBJ2-2; 9 bases align to TRBD1. The clonotype was recovered from a human donor with classical Hodgkin lymphoma. The CDR3 DNA sequence: TGTGCCAGCAGCGGACAGGGGAGTTTAACCGGGGAGCTGTTTTTT. Its translation: CASSGQGSLTGELFF.